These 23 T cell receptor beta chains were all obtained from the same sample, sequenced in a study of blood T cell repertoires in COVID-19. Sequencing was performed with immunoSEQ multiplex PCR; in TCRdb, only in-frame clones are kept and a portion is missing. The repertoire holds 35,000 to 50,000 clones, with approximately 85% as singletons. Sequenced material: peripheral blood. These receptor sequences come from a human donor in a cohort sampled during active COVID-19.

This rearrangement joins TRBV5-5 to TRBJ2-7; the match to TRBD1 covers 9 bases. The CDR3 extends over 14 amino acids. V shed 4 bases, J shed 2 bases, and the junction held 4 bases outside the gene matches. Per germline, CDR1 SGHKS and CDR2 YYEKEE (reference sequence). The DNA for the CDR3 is TGTGCCAGCAGCGTAAGGACAGGGGCCTACGAGCAGTACTTC. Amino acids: CASSVRTGAYEQYF. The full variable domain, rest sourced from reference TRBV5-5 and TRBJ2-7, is DAGVTQSPTHLIKTRGQQVTLRCSPISGHKSVSWYQQVLGQGPQFIFQYYEKEERGRGNFPDRFSARQFPNYSSELNVNALLLGDSALYLCASSVRTGAYEQYFGPGTRLTVT.

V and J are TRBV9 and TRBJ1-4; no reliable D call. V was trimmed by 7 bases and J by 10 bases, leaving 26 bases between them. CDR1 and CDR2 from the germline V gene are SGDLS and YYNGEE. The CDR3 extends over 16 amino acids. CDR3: CASGSSGSPEGGKLFF. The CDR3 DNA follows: TGTGCCAGCGGTTCCTCCGGGAGCCCGGAGGGAGGAAAACTGTTTTTT. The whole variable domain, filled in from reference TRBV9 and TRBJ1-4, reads DSGVTQTPKHLITATGQRVTLRCSPRSGDLSVYWYQQSLDQGLQFLIQYYNGEERAKGNILERFSAQQFPDLHSELNLSSLELGDSALYFCASGSSGSPEGGKLFFGSGTQLSVL.

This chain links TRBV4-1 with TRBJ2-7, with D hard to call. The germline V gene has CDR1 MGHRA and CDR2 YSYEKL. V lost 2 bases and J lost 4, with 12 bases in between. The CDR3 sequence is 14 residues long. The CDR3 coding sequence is TGCGCCAGCAGCCAAACTATGTTGATTTACGAGCAGTACTTC. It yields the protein CASSQTMLIYEQYF.

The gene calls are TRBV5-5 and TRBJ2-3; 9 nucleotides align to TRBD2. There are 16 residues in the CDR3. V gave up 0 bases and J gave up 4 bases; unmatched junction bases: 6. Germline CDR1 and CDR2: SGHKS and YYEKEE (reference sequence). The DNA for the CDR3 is TGTGCCAGCAGCTTGGCTATGGCGGGGGGGGCAGATACGCAGTATTTT. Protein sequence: CASSLAMAGGADTQYF.

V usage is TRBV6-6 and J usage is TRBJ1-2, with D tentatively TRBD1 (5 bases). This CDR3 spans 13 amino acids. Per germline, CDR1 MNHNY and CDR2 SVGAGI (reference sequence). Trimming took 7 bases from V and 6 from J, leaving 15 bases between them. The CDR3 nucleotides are TGTGCCAGCACCCTAGACGGGGGACATGGCTACACCTTC. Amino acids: CASTLDGGHGYTF.

The DNA for the CDR3 is TGCGCCAGCAGCTTGGAGGGGACAACTTCCTACGAGCAGTACTTC. Its translation is CASSLEGTTSYEQYF. The rearrangement links TRBV5-1 to TRBJ2-7; TRBD1 is a possible D gene (6 bases). CDR1 SGHRS and CDR2 YFSETQ come from the germline V gene. The CDR3 contains 15 residues. V lost 0 bases and J 1 base, leaving 11 bases between the germline ends.

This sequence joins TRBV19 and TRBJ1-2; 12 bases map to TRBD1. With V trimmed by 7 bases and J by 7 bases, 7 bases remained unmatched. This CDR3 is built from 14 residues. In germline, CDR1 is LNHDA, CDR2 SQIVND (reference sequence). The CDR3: CASTPGQGAGGYTF. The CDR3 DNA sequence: TGTGCCAGTACTCCGGGACAGGGGGCGGGTGGCTACACCTTC.

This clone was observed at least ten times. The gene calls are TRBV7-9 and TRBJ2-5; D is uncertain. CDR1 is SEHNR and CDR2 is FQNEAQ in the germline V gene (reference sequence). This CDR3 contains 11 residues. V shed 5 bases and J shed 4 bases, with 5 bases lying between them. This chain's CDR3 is CASSPGETQYF. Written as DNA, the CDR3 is TGTGCCAGCAGCCCGGGAGAGACCCAGTACTTC. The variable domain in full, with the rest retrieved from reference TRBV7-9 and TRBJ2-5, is DTGVSQNPRHKITKRGQNVTFRCDPISEHNRLYWYRQTLGQGPEFLTYFQNEAQLEKSRLLSDRFSAERPKGSFSTLEIQRTEQGDSAMYLCASSPGETQYFGPGTRLLVL.

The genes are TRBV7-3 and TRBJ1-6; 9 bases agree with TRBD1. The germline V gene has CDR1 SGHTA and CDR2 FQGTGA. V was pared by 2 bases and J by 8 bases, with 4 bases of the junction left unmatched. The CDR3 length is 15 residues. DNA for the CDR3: TGTGCCAGCAGCTTATTAGGACAGGGGTATTCACCCCTCCACTTT. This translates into CASSLLGQGYSPLHF.

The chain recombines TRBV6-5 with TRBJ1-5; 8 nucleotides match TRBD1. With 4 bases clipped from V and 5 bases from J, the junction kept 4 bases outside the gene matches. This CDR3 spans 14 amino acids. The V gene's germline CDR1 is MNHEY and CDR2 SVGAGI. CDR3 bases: TGTGCCAGCAGTTCCGGGACAGGCTATCAGCCCCAGCATTTT. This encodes CASSSGTGYQPQHF.

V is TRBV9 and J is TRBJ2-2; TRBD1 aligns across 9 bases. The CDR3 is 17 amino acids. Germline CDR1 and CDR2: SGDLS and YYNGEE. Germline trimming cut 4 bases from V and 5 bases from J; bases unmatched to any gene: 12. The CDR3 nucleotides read TGTGCCAGCAGCCTAAGGAGTACAGGGGGCTCGACCGGGGAGCTGTTTTTT. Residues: CASSLRSTGGSTGELFF.

The DNA of the CDR3 is TGCGCCAGCAGCGCAGGACAGGGGGCTCATGGCTACACCTTC. Protein product: CASSAGQGAHGYTF. The chain uses TRBV5-1 and TRBJ1-2; 11 bases align to TRBD1. The V segment lost 4 bases and the J segment 6 bases; nucleotides outside the gene matches: 5. This CDR3 is built from 14 residues. Germline V gene lookup returns CDR1 SGHRS and CDR2 YFSETQ.

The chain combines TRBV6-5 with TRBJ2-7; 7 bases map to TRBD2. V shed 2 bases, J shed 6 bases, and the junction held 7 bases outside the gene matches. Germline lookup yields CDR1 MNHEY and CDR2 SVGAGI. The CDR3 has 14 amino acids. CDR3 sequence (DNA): TGTGCCAGCAGTTACGTGCCAGGGAGGGCCGAGCAGTACTTC. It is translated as CASSYVPGRAEQYF.

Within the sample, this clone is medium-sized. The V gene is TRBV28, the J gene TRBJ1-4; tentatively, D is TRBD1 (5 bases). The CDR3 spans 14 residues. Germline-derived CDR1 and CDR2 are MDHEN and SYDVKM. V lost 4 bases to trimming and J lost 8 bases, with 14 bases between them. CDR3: CASSSAGTEEKLFF. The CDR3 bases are TGTGCCAGCAGTTCGGCGGGGACGGAAGAAAAACTGTTTTTT.

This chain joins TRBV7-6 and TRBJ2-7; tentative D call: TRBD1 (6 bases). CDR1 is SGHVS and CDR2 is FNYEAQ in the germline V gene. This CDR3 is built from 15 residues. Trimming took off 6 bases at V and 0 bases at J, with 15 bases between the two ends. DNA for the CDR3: TGTGCCAGCAGTGGGGGCAGGGCGAACTCCTACGAGCAGTACTTC. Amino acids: CASSGGRANSYEQYF.

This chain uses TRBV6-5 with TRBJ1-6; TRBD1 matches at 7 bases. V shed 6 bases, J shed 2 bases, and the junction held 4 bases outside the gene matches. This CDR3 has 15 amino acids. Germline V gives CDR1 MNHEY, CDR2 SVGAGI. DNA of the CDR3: TGTGCCAGCAGGAACGACAGGGCCTATAATTCACCCCTCCACTTT. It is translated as CASRNDRAYNSPLHF.

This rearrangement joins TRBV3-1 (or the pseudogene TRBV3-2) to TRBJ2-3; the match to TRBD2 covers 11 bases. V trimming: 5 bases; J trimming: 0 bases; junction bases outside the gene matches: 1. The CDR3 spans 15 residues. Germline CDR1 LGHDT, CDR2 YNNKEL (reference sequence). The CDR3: CASSASGGSTDTQYF. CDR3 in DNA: TGTGCCAGCAGCGCTAGCGGGGGGAGCACAGATACGCAGTATTTT.

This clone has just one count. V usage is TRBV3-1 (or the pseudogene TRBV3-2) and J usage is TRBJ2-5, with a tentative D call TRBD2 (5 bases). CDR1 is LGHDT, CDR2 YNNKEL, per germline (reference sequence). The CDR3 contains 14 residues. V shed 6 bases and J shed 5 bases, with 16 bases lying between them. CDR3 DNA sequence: TGTGCCAGCAGTTTTGCCTCCGGGATTGAGACCCAGTACTTC. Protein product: CASSFASGIETQYF.

The CDR3 here is CASSEGGVYEVTDTQYF. The CDR3 DNA is TGTGCCAGCAGTGAAGGGGGGGTGTACGAGGTCACAGATACGCAGTATTTT. This chain joins TRBV6-1 and TRBJ2-3; TRBD2 is a possible D gene (6 bases). CDR1 MNHNS and CDR2 SASEGT come from the germline V gene. V lost 1 base and J 2 bases, leaving 16 bases between the germline ends. This CDR3 region has 17 residues.

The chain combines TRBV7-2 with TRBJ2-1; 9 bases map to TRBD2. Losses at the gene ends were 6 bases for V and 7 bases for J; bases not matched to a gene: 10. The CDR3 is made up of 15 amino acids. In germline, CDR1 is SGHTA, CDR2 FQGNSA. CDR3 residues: CASRGGGGAGNEQFF. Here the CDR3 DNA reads TGTGCCAGCAGGGGAGGCGGGGGGGCCGGGAATGAGCAGTTCTTC. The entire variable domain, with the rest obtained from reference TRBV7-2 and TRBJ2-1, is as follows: GAGVSQSPSNKVTEKGKDVELRCDPISGHTALYWYRQSLGQGLEFLIYFQGNSAPDKSGLPSDRFSAERTGGSVSTLTIQRTQQEDSAVYLCASRGGGGAGNEQFFGPGTRLTVL.

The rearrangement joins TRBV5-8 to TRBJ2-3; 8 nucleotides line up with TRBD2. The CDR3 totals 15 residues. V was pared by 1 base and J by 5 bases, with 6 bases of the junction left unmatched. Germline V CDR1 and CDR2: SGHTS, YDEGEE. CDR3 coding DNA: TGTGCCAGCAGCTTGAACGGGGGGGCGAGAGATACGCAGTATTTT. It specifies CASSLNGGARDTQYF. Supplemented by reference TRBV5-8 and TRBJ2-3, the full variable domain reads EAGVTQSPTHLIKTRGQQATLRCSPISGHTSVYWYQQALGLGLQFLLWYDEGEERNRGNFPPRFSGRQFPNYSSELNVNALELEDSALYLCASSLNGGARDTQYFGPGTRLTVL.

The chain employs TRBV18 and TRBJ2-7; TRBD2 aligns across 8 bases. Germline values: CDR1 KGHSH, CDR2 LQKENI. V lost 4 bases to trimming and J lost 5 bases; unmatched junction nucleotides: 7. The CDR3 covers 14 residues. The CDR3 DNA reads TGTGCCAGCTCACGTAGCGGGGCGGTTGACGAGCAGTACTTC. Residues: CASSRSGAVDEQYF. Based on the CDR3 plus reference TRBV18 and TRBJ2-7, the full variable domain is NAGVMQNPRHLVRRRGQEARLRCSPMKGHSHVYWYRQLPEEGLKFMVYLQKENIIDESGMPKERFSAEFPKEGPSILRIQQVVRGDSAAYFCASSRSGAVDEQYFGPGTRLTVT.

The CDR3 sequence: CASSQGGHAYEQYF. In nucleotides, the CDR3 is TGTGCCAGCAGCCAAGGGGGACACGCTTACGAGCAGTACTTC. This chain uses TRBV3-1 (or the pseudogene TRBV3-2) with TRBJ2-7, with D perhaps matching TRBD1 (6 bases). V lost 1 base to trimming and J lost 4 bases, with 11 bases between them. The CDR3 extends over 14 amino acids. The germline V gene has CDR1 LGHDT and CDR2 YNNKEL (reference sequence).